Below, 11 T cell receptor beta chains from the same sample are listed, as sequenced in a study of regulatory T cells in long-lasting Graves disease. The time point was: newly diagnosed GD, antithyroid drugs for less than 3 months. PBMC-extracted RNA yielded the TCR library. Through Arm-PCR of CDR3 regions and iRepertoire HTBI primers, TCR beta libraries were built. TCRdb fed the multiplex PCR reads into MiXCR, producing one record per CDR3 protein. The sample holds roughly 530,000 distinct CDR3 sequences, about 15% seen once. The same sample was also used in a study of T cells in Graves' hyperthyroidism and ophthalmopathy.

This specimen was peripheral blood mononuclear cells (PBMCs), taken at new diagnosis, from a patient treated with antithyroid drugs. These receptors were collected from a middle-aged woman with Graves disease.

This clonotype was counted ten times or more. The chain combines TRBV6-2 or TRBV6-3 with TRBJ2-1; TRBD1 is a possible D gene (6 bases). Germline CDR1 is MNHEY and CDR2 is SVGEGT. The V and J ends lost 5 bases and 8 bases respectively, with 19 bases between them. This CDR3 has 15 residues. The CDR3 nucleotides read TGTGCCAGCAGTGGACGGGACACCCGACGTGATGAGCAGTTCTTC. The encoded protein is CASSGRDTRRDEQFF.

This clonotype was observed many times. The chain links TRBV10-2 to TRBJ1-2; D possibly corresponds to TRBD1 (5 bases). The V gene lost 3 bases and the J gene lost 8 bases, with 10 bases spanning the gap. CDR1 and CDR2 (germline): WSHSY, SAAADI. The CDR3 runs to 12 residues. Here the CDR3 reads CASSDGGEGYTF. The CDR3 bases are TGCGCCAGCAGTGATGGGGGAGAAGGCTACACCTTC.

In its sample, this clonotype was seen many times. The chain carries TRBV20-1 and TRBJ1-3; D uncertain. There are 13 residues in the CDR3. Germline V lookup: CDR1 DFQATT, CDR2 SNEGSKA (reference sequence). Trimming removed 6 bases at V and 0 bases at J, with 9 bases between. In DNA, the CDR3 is TGCAGTGCACTGGGCAGCTCTGGAAACACCATATATTTT. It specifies CSALGSSGNTIYF.

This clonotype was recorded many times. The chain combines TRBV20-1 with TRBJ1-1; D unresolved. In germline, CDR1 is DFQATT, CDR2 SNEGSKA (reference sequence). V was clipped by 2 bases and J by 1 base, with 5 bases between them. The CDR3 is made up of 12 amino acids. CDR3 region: CSARLQNTEAFF. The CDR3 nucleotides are TGCAGTGCTAGACTACAGAACACTGAAGCTTTCTTT.

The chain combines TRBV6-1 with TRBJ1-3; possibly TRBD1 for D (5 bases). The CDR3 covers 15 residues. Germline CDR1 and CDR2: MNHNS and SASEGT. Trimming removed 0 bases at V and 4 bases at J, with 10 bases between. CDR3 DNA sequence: TGTGCCAGCAGTGAAGCGCTCCAGGGAGGAAACACCATATATTTT. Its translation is CASSEALQGGNTIYF.

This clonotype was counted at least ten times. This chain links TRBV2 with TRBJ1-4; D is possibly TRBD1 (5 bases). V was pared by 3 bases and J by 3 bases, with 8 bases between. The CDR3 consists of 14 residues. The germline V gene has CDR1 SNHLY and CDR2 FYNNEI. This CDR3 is CASSDLGANEKLFF. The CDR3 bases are TGTGCCAGCAGTGACCTGGGGGCTAATGAAAAACTGTTTTTT.

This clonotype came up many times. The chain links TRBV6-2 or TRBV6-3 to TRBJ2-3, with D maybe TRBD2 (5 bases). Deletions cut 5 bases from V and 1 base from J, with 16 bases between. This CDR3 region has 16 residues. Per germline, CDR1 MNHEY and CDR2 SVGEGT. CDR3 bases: TGTGCCAGCAGTGATGCCTCTACGAGGGGCACAGATACGCAGTATTTT. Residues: CASSDASTRGTDTQYF.

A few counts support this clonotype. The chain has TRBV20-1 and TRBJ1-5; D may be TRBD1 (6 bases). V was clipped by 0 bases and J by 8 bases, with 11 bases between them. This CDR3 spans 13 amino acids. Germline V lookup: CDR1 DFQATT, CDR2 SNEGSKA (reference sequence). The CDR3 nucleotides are TGCAGTGCTAGAGACAGGGGTTCGAAGCCCCAGCATTTT. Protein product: CSARDRGSKPQHF.

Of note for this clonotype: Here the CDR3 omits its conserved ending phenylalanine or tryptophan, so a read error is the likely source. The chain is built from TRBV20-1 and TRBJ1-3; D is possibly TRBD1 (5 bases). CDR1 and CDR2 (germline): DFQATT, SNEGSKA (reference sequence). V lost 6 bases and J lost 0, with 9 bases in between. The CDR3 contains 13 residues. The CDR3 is CSADRFSGNTIYS. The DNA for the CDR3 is TGCAGTGCCGACAGATTCTCTGGAAACACCATATATTCT.

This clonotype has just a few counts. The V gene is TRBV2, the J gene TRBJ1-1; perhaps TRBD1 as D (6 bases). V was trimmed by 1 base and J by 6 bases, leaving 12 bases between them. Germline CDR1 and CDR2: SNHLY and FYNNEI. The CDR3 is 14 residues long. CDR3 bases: TGTGCCAGCAGTGAAGACAGGGTAGTCCCTGAAGCTTTCTTT. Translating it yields CASSEDRVVPEAFF.

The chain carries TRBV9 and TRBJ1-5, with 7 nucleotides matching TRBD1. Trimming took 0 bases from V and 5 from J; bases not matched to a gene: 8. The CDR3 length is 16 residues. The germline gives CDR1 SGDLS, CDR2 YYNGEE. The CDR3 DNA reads TGTGCCAGCAGCGTAGGCCCCGGGACAGCGGATCAGCCCCAGCATTTT. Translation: CASSVGPGTADQPQHF. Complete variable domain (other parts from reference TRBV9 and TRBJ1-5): DSGVTQTPKHLITATGQRVTLRCSPRSGDLSVYWYQQSLDQGLQFLIQYYNGEERAKGNILERFSAQQFPDLHSELNLSSLELGDSALYFCASSVGPGTADQPQHFGDGTRLSIL.